The 21 T cell receptor beta chains listed next were all sequenced from one sample in a study of technical replicates of blood from a handful of donors. Here immunoSEQ multiplex PCR was the method, and the copy in TCRdb shows in-frame clones only, minus some. The sample lists around 70,000 clones, approximately 97% occurring once. Sequenced sample: T cells isolated from PBMCs. Source of these receptors: a human donor in good health.

This clone showed up just once. The CDR3 sequence is CASSSGTSGGYNEQFF. CDR3 bases: TGTGCCAGCAGCTCCGGGACTAGCGGGGGATACAATGAGCAGTTCTTC. V usage is TRBV5-4 and J usage is TRBJ2-1, with 14 bases identical to TRBD2. This CDR3 is 16 amino acids long. Germline CDR1 is SGHNT and CDR2 is YYREEE (reference sequence). V lost 3 bases and J lost 4; bases outside the gene matches: 3.

As to this clone: An end of the junction does not agree with germline; a read error may underlie this. The chain employs TRBV2 and TRBJ2-7; possible D gene TRBD2, 6 bases. From germline, CDR1 is SNHLY and CDR2 FYNNEI. The CDR3 is made up of 14 amino acids. The CDR3 reads CASSQAGGSYEQYF. The CDR3 coding sequence is TGTGCCAGCAGTCAAGCCGGGGGCTCCTACGAGCAGTACTTC.

This chain connects TRBV7-9 to TRBJ2-5; TRBD2 is a possible D gene (6 bases). The CDR3 loop spans 12 amino acids. Germline V gene sequence: CDR1 SEHNR, CDR2 FQNEAQ (reference sequence). The V end lost 5 bases, the J end lost 7 bases, and 11 bases lay between the germline ends. The CDR3 nucleotides are TGTGCCAGCAGCCGGGAGATAAGGACCCAGTACTTC. Translation gives CASSREIRTQYF.

V gene TRBV5-1 combines with J gene TRBJ1-4, with 10 bases identical to TRBD1. The CDR3 runs 16 residues. With 1 base clipped from V and 3 bases from J, the junction kept 3 bases outside the gene matches. Germline-derived CDR1 and CDR2 are SGHRS and YFSETQ. In nucleotides, the CDR3 is TGCGCCAGCAGCTTGATGGGACAGGGGTCTAATGAAAAACTGTTTTTT. Translating it yields CASSLMGQGSNEKLFF.

The V call is TRBV9, the J call TRBJ1-2, with 7 positions matching TRBD1. The CDR3 contains 13 residues. The ends lost 5 bases at V and 6 bases at J; junction bases unmatched: 7. Germline V CDR1 and CDR2: SGDLS, YYNGEE. CDR3 residues: CASSKTGDDGYTF. The CDR3 nucleotides read TGTGCCAGCAGTAAAACAGGGGACGATGGCTACACCTTC. Full variable domain (remainder filled in from reference TRBV9 and TRBJ1-2): DSGVTQTPKHLITATGQRVTLRCSPRSGDLSVYWYQQSLDQGLQFLIQYYNGEERAKGNILERFSAQQFPDLHSELNLSSLELGDSALYFCASSKTGDDGYTFGSGTRLTVV.

The chain uses TRBV5-1 and TRBJ2-5; 7 bases fit TRBD1. The end of the DNA aligns better with TRBJ2-7, so the J call may be wrong. Germline loops: CDR1 SGHRS, CDR2 YFSETQ. The CDR3 length is 14 residues. DNA of the CDR3: TGCGCCAGCAGCTTAGGGGACAGAGTCTACGAGCAGTACTTC. Translation: CASSLGDRVYEQYF.

The chain uses TRBV2 and TRBJ1-1, with 11 bases that match TRBD1. The length of the CDR3 is 16 residues. Per the germline V gene, CDR1 is SNHLY and CDR2 is FYNNEI. Trimming at V came to 8 bases and at J to 0 bases, leaving 8 bases not matched to a gene. CDR3 protein: CASHGTGGVMNTEAFF. The CDR3 DNA is TGTGCCAGCCATGGGACAGGGGGTGTTATGAACACTGAAGCTTTCTTT. Together with reference TRBV2 and TRBJ1-1, the CDR3 gives the full variable domain: EPEVTQTPSHQVTQMGQEVILRCVPISNHLYFYWYRQILGQKVEFLVSFYNNEISEKSEIFDDQFSVERPDGSNFTLKIRSTKLEDSAMYFCASHGTGGVMNTEAFFGQGTRLTVV.

The rearrangement joins TRBV5-1 to TRBJ2-2; 14 bases are shared with TRBD2. In germline, CDR1 is SGHRS, CDR2 YFSETQ. V was pared by 0 bases and J by 7 bases, with 5 bases of the junction left unmatched. The CDR3 runs to 17 residues. In nucleotides, the CDR3 is TGCGCCAGCAGCTTGGATGGACTAGCGGGAGGAGGCGGGGAGCTGTTTTTT. Translating it yields CASSLDGLAGGGGELFF.

The chain links TRBV7-8 to TRBJ2-2, with 9 bases aligning to TRBD2. Trimming at V came to 7 bases and at J to 0 bases, leaving 9 bases not matched to a gene. Germline V gives CDR1 SGHVS, CDR2 FQNEAQ. The length of the CDR3 is 17 residues. CDR3 DNA sequence: TGTGCCAGCACCCCGACTAGCGGCCCCTCGAACACCGGGGAGCTGTTTTTT. Protein sequence: CASTPTSGPSNTGELFF.

The CDR3 DNA follows: TGTGCCAGCAGCTTAGGGGGCGTGTTCGGAGAGACCCAGTACTTC. Translation gives CASSLGGVFGETQYF. The chain links TRBV11-2 to TRBJ2-5, with D tentatively TRBD1 (5 bases). Germline V gene lookup returns CDR1 SGHAT and CDR2 FQNNGV. This CDR3 has 15 amino acids. Trimming pared 1 base from V and 4 bases from J, leaving 13 bases between.

The rearrangement uses TRBV4-2 and TRBJ2-2; 9 nucleotides line up with TRBD1. Germline CDR1 reads LGHNA; CDR2 reads YNFKEQ. The CDR3 consists of 18 residues. With 3 bases clipped from V and 1 base from J, the junction kept 9 bases outside the gene matches. The CDR3 loop is CASSHNYPGQGNTGELFF. In DNA, the CDR3 is TGTGCCAGCAGCCACAATTACCCGGGACAGGGGAACACCGGGGAGCTGTTTTTT.

This clone was detected only once. This sequence joins TRBV5-1 and TRBJ1-3, with TRBD1 matching 7 bases. Germline V lookup: CDR1 SGHRS, CDR2 YFSETQ. The ends lost 0 bases at V and 12 bases at J; junction bases unmatched: 3. The CDR3 covers 12 residues. The CDR3 DNA is TGCGCCAGCAGCTTGGGAGGGACAGTCATATATTTT. Translated, it gives CASSLGGTVIYF.

The chain recombines TRBV5-1 with TRBJ2-2; TRBD2 matches at 9 bases. The CDR3 is 15 amino acids. Germline lookup yields CDR1 SGHRS and CDR2 YFSETQ. V dropped 2 bases and J dropped 3; count of bases not matched to a gene: 2. The CDR3 here is CASSFRTSDTGELFF. DNA for the CDR3: TGCGCCAGCAGCTTTCGGACTAGCGACACCGGGGAGCTGTTTTTT.

The chain carries TRBV6-6 and TRBJ2-7, with D possibly matching TRBD2 (6 bases). The germline gives CDR1 MNHNY, CDR2 SVGAGI (reference sequence). V lost 2 bases and J lost 7, with 12 bases in between. The CDR3 runs to 13 residues. CDR3 in amino acids: CASSYTERGEQYF. The CDR3 DNA is TGTGCCAGCAGTTACACCGAACGGGGGGAGCAGTACTTC.

The rearrangement uses TRBV4-1 and TRBJ1-1; 9 positions match TRBD1. CDR1 and CDR2 (germline): MGHRA, YSYEKL. CDR3 length: 18 residues. Trimming cost V 4 bases and J 5 bases; bases outside gene matches: 17. The CDR3 here is CASSRPGQGPGWRTEAFF. CDR3 in DNA: TGCGCCAGCAGCCGCCCCGGACAGGGGCCTGGCTGGAGGACTGAAGCTTTCTTT.

The chain recombines TRBV28 with TRBJ2-7; tentatively, D is TRBD2 (6 bases). The germline V gene encodes CDR1 MDHEN and CDR2 SYDVKM. The CDR3 sequence is 15 residues long. The germline V and J ends were trimmed by 6 bases and 4 bases, with 19 bases remaining between them. CDR3 nucleotide sequence: TGTGCCAGCAGCCCTTTCCGGAGGGGCGCTTACGAGCAGTACTTC. Its translation is CASSPFRRGAYEQYF.

The V and J genes are TRBV6-1 and TRBJ1-1, with unresolved D. The CDR3 spans 12 residues. Germline values: CDR1 MNHNS, CDR2 SASEGT. V gave up 4 bases and J gave up 5 bases, with 8 bases separating them. CDR3 nucleotides: TGTGCCAGCAGTGTACGAGTAACTGAAGCTTTCTTT. Residues: CASSVRVTEAFF.

This rearrangement joins TRBV11-2 to TRBJ2-3, with D possibly TRBD2 on 7 matching bases. The length of the CDR3 is 16 residues. Between the trimmed V and J ends, which lost 3 bases and 0 bases, there was a span of 13 bases. In germline, CDR1 is SGHAT, CDR2 FQNNGV. The CDR3 DNA reads as TGTGCCAGCAGCTTCGAGGGGGGGCGAAGCACAGATACGCAGTATTTT. As protein: CASSFEGGRSTDTQYF.

This rearrangement joins TRBV28 to TRBJ2-7, with a weak D call TRBD2 (6 bases). Germline CDR1 reads MDHEN; CDR2 reads SYDVKM. Trimming shortened V by 6 bases and J by 3 bases, and 12 bases separated the two germline ends. The CDR3 spans 13 residues. Here the CDR3 reads CASRRTTIYEQYF. CDR3 in DNA: TGTGCCAGCAGAAGGACTACCATCTACGAGCAGTACTTC.

This rearrangement joins TRBV2 to TRBJ2-7; D may be TRBD2 (6 bases). This CDR3 contains 13 residues. The germline V and J ends were trimmed by 6 bases and 1 base, with 10 bases remaining between them. The germline V gene has CDR1 SNHLY and CDR2 FYNNEI. The CDR3 region is CASRRRGSYEQYF. CDR3 DNA: TGTGCCAGCAGGCGACGGGGGTCCTACGAGCAGTACTTC.

V gene TRBV7-9 combines with J gene TRBJ1-2, with 7 nucleotides matching TRBD1. Germline-derived CDR1 and CDR2 are SEHNR and FQNEAQ (reference sequence). The CDR3 sequence is 14 residues long. V shed 0 bases, J shed 6 bases, and the junction held 4 bases outside the gene matches. The CDR3 DNA follows: TGTGCCAGCAGCTTAGCTGGGACAGTCCATGGCTACACCTTC. Its protein is CASSLAGTVHGYTF.